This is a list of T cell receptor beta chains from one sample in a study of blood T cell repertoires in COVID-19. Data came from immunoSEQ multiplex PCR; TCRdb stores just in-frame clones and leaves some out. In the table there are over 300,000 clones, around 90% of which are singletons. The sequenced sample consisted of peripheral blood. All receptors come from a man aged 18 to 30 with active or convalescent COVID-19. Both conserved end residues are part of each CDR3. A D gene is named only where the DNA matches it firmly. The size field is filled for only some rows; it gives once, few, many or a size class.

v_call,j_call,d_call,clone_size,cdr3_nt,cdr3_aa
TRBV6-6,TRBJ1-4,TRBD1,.,TGTGCCACCCTATCAGGAGGGGGCTATAATGAAAAACTGTTTTTT,CATLSGGGYNEKLFF
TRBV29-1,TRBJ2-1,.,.,TGCGTGTGGGGGCATTACAATGAGCAGTTCTTC,CVWGHYNEQFF
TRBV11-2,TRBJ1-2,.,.,TGTGCCAGCAGCACGACCCAGGCGGACAAGGGCTACACCTTC,CASSTTQADKGYTF
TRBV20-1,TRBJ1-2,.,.,TGCAGTGCTAGTATCTTTACTTCCAGGAACTATGGCTACACCTTC,CSASIFTSRNYGYTF
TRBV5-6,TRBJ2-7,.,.,TGTGCCAGCAGCAAGGACAGATTAGGGCAGTACGAGCAGTACTTC,CASSKDRLGQYEQYF
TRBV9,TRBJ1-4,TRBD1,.,TGTGCCAGCAGCGTGAGACCCGGGACAGGGGGCGAGGATGAAAAACTGTTTTTT,CASSVRPGTGGEDEKLFF
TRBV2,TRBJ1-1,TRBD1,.,TGTGCCAGCAGTTTCACAGGGGGCAGGGTCACTGAAGCTTTCTTT,CASSFTGGRVTEAFF
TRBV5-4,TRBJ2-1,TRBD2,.,TGTGCCAGCAGCCCGCTCGGGTCCTCTAGCGGAGATTCCTACAATGAGCAGTTCTTC,CASSPLGSSSGDSYNEQFF
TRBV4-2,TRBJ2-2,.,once,TGTGCCAGCAGCCAAATAAGAGGGTCCAACACCGGGGAGCTGTTTTTT,CASSQIRGSNTGELFF
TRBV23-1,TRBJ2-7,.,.,TGCGCCAGCAGTCCGACGGACATGCCGGACGAGCAGTACTTC,CASSPTDMPDEQYF
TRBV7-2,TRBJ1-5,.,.,TGTGCCAGCAGCCAGCGGGGAAATCAGCCCCAGCATTTT,CASSQRGNQPQHF
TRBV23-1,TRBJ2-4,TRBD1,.,TGCGCCAGCAGTCAATCGGACAGGGAAATCAAGGTCAAAAACATTCAGTACTTC,CASSQSDREIKVKNIQYF
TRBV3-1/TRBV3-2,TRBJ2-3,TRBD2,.,TGTGCCAGCAGCCAAGGAATTAGCGGGGTTACAGATACGCAGTATTTT,CASSQGISGVTDTQYF
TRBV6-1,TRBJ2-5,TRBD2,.,TGTGCCAGCAGTGGGTGGCTAGCGGGAGAGCGGGAGACCCAGTACTTC,CASSGWLAGERETQYF
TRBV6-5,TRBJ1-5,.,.,TGTGCCAGCAGTATTCGACAGGATAGCAATCAGCCCCAGCATTTT,CASSIRQDSNQPQHF
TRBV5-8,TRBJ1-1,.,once,TGTGCCAGCAGCTGGACAGAGAAACCATTGATGAACACTGAAGCTTTCTTT,CASSWTEKPLMNTEAFF
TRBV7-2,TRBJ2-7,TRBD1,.,TGTGCCAGCAGCTTAGGATGGGGACAGGCCTCTTCCTACGAGCAGTACTTC,CASSLGWGQASSYEQYF
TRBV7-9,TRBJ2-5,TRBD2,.,TGTGCCAGCAGCTTCGGACTAGCGGGGGAGAGTCAAGAGACCCAGTACTTC,CASSFGLAGESQETQYF
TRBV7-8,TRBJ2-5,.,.,TGTGCCAGCAGCTCTCGGCAGGGCACTATGGGGACTCAGACCCAGTACTTC,CASSSRQGTMGTQTQYF
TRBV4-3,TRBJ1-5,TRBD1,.,TGCGCCAGCAGCCATAAGTTAGGAGGGACAGAAGGGCAGCCCCAGCATTTT,CASSHKLGGTEGQPQHF
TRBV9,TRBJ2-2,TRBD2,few,TGTGCCAGCAGCCCCCGGGGGGGACTAGCCTCCGGGGAGCTGTTTTTT,CASSPRGGLASGELFF
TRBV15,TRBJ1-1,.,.,TGTGCCACCAGATCCGGACACGACAGTAACACTGAAGCTTTCTTT,CATRSGHDSNTEAFF
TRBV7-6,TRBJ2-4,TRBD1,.,TGTGCCAGCAGCTTAGGAGGACAGGGTGGGAGCATTCAGTACTTC,CASSLGGQGGSIQYF
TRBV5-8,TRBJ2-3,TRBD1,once,TGTGCCAGCAACAGGGGCAGGGCCCCCACAGATACGCAGTATTTT,CASNRGRAPTDTQYF
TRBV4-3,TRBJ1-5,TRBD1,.,TGCGCCAGCAGCAAAACGTTACCGGGACAGGGGGACAATCAGCCCCAGCATTTT,CASSKTLPGQGDNQPQHF
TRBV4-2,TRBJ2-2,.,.,TGTGCCAGCAGCCCATCCCAGACTAGGGGGGAGCTGTTTTTT,CASSPSQTRGELFF